A selection of T cell receptor beta chains follows, all from one sample in a study of OX40 agonist ivuxolimab in advanced cancers. Clones were sequenced by immunoSEQ multiplex PCR, and TCRdb holds only the in-frame ones, with some missing. The sample yields 75,000 to 95,000 clones, approximately 85% seen once. The specimen was CD4+ or CD8+ T cells sorted from blood, collected in a trial of the OX40 agonist ivuxolimab. The source of these receptors is an adult with an advanced solid tumor such as melanoma, head and neck, liver or kidney cancer. CDR3s include the opening cysteine and the closing phenylalanine or tryptophan. The D gene is left open where the match is weak. Only some rows state a clone size, as once, few, many or a class for expanded clones.

>TRBV4-3|.|.|TRBJ1-6
TGCGCCAGCAGCCAAGAATGGCGCCAAGACTATTCACCCCTCCACTTT
CASSQEWRQDYSPLHF
>TRBV7-3|.|.|TRBJ1-2
TGTGCCAGCAGCTTAACGCGGACAGCTTATGGCTACACCTTC
CASSLTRTAYGYTF
>TRBV29-1|few|TRBD2|TRBJ2-1
TGCAGCGTCCTAAGCGGGAAAAGGTACAATGAGCAGTTCTTC
CSVLSGKRYNEQFF
>TRBV27|.|.|TRBJ2-3
TGTGCCAGCAAGGGACCTGGGGGCACAGATACGCAGTATTTT
CASKGPGGTDTQYF
>TRBV4-2|once|TRBD2|TRBJ2-7
TGTGCCAGCAGCCAAGTCACTAGCGTGAACTCCTACGAGCAGTACTTC
CASSQVTSVNSYEQYF
>TRBV5-1|.|.|TRBJ1-2
TGCGCCAGCAGCCCGGACACCTCAAACTATGGCTACACCTTC
CASSPDTSNYGYTF
>TRBV6-1|.|.|TRBJ2-2
TGTGCCAGCCGGGACTGGGGGGAGCTGTTTTTT
CASRDWGELFF
>TRBV5-1|once|.|TRBJ2-6
TGCGCCAGCAGCTTGCCGGTCTATGGGGCCAACGTCCTGACTTTC
CASSLPVYGANVLTF
>TRBV6-1|.|TRBD1|TRBJ1-1
TGTGCCAGCAGTGCCGGGACAGGACTTGAAGCTTTCTTT
CASSAGTGLEAFF
>TRBV5-1|.|TRBD1|TRBJ1-5
TGCGCCAGCAGCCCCGGGACAGGGTACAATCAGCCCCAGCATTTT
CASSPGTGYNQPQHF
>TRBV7-3|.|.|TRBJ2-5
TGTGCCAGCAGCGAGCGCAGGGAAGAGACCCAGTACTTC
CASSERREETQYF
>TRBV6-1|few|TRBD1|TRBJ1-5
TGTGCCAGCAGTGAATTTCATCTTAGAGTTGTACAGGGGACCTTTTTGTGTCAGCCCCAGCATTTT
CASSEFHLRVVQGTFLCQPQHF
>TRBV5-4|.|.|TRBJ2-3
TGTGCCAGCACCTCCGGTCGGGTCCGAAGCACAGATACGCAGTATTTT
CASTSGRVRSTDTQYF
>TRBV4-1|.|.|TRBJ1-1
TGCGCCAGCAGCCAGTTCGGGGTCGGAAACACTGAAGCTTTCTTT
CASSQFGVGNTEAFF
>TRBV21-1|once|.|TRBJ2-7
TGTGCCAGCAGCATCTACGAGCAGTACTTC
CASSIYEQYF
>TRBV9|.|.|TRBJ1-2
TGTGCCAGCAGCCCTACCGGGCCGCGGGGCCTCTATGGCTACACCTTC
CASSPTGPRGLYGYTF
>TRBV30|.|.|TRBJ2-3
TGTGCCTGGGGGGGGCCTACGCAGTATTTT
CAWGGPTQYF
>TRBV5-1|.|.|TRBJ1-1
TGCGCCAGCAGCTTGTGGGGGGCCGGCACTGAAGCTTTCTTT
CASSLWGAGTEAFF
>TRBV7-9|.|.|TRBJ1-6
TGTGCCAGCAGCCGTGATGATTCACCCCTCCACTTT
CASSRDDSPLHF
>TRBV10-3|once|.|TRBJ1-1
TGTGCCATCAGCCGTAGAGAGCAGGGTCTAGACACTGAAGCTTTCTTT
CAISRREQGLDTEAFF
>TRBV18|.|TRBD2|TRBJ2-5
TGTGCCAGCTCACCACCGTCCAGAGTAGCGGGAGGGCAAGAGACCCAGTACTTC
CASSPPSRVAGGQETQYF
>TRBV9|once|.|TRBJ2-1
TGTGCCAGCAGCGTAGGGGGTCCAACTAGCTCCTACAATGAGCAGTTCTTC
CASSVGGPTSSYNEQFF
>TRBV29-1|.|.|TRBJ1-2
TGCAGCGCCCTCCGGAGGACAATGGATGGCTACACCTTC
CSALRRTMDGYTF
>TRBV13|.|TRBD1|TRBJ2-1
TGTGCCAGCAGCGCCCGACAGGGGGCATACAATGAGCAGTTCTTC
CASSARQGAYNEQFF
>TRBV15|.|.|TRBJ2-7
TGTGCCACCAGTCGAGGGGCGGGTGGTGAAAAGTACTTC
CATSRGAGGEKYF
>TRBV7-2|.|TRBD1|TRBJ1-4
TGTGCCAGCAGCACAACAGGGGTGGGCGAAAAACTGTTTTTT
CASSTTGVGEKLFF
>TRBV7-3|.|TRBD1|TRBJ1-2
TGTGCCAGCAGCCCCCAACCCGGGACAGGGAGTGGCTACACCTTC
CASSPQPGTGSGYTF
>TRBV5-1|.|.|TRBJ2-7
TGCGCCAGCAGCGGTAGTTCCTACGAGCAGTACTTC
CASSGSSYEQYF
>TRBV9|.|.|TRBJ1-6
TGTGCCAGCAGCGTAGAGGGTCGGGATTCACCCCTCCACTTT
CASSVEGRDSPLHF
>TRBV10-3|.|TRBD2|TRBJ2-1
TGTGCCATCACCCCTAGCGGGGGGCCAGGGGATGAGCAGTTCTTC
CAITPSGGPGDEQFF
>TRBV7-2|.|.|TRBJ1-2
TGTGCCAGCAGCCAAACGACCGGCTATGGCTACACTTTC
CASSQTTGYGYTF
>TRBV28|.|TRBD1|TRBJ2-5
TGTGCCAGCAGTTCTCCGGGACAGTCCGATGAGACCCAGTACTTC
CASSSPGQSDETQYF
>TRBV15|.|TRBD2|TRBJ2-2
TGTGCCACCAGCCCCCGCGGGAGGGGGACCGGGGAGCTGTTTTTT
CATSPRGRGTGELFF